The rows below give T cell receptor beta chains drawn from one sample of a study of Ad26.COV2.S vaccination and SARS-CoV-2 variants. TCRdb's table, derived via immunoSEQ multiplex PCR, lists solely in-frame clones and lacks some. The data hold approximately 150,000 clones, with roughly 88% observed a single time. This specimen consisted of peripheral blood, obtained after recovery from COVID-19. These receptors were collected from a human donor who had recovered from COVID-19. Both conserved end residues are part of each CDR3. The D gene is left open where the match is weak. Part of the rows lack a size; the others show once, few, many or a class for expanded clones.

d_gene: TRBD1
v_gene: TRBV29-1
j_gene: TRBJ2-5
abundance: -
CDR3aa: CSFSGGQGEGETQYF
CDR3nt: TGCAGCTTCAGTGGTGGACAGGGTGAGGGGGAGACCCAGTACTTC

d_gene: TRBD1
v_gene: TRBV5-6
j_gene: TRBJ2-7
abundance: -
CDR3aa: CASSWGTGPLYEQYF
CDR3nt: TGTGCCAGCAGCTGGGGGACAGGGCCCCTCTACGAGCAGTACTTC

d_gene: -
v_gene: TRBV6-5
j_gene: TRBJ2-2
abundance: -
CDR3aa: CASTLTIKPGELFF
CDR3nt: TGTGCCAGCACACTTACGATAAAGCCCGGGGAGCTGTTTTTT

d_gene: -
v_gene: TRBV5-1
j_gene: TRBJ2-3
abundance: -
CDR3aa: CASSLTGGKDTQYF
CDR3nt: TGCGCCAGCAGCTTAACGGGGGGCAAAGATACGCAGTATTTT

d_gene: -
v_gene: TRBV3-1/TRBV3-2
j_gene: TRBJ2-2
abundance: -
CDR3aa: CASSPSDTGELFF
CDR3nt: TGTGCCAGCAGCCCCAGTGACACCGGGGAGCTGTTTTTT

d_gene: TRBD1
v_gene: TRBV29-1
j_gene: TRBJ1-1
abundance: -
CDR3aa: CSGGTGGYTEAFF
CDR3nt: TGCAGCGGTGGGACAGGGGGATACACTGAAGCTTTCTTT

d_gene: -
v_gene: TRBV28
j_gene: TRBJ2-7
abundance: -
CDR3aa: CASTPLNRDTITF
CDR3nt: TGTGCCAGCACACCTCTCAACCGGGACACGATAACTTTC

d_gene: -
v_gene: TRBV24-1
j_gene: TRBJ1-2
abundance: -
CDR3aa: CATSGGLGAGERYTF
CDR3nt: TGTGCCACCTCCGGGGGCCTTGGGGCAGGGGAGCGCTACACCTTC

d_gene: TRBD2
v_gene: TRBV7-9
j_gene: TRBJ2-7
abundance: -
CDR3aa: CASSWGGEQYF
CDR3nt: TGTGCCAGCAGCTGGGGGGGAGAGCAGTACTTC

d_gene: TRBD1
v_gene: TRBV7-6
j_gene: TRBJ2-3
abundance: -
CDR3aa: CASSPWTGSADTQYF
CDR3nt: TGTGCCAGCAGCCCATGGACAGGATCTGCAGATACGCAGTATTTT

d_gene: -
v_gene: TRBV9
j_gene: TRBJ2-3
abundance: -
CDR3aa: CASSVVPGGTDTQYF
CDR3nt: TGTGCCAGCAGCGTAGTTCCAGGGGGGACAGATACGCAGTATTTT

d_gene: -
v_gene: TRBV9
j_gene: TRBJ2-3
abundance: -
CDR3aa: CASSVEPSPSTDTQYF
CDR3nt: TGTGCCAGCAGCGTAGAACCTAGCCCCAGCACAGATACGCAGTATTTT

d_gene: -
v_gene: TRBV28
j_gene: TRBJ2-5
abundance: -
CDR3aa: CASSPDSQETQYF
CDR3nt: TGTGCCAGCAGTCCCGACAGTCAAGAGACCCAGTACTTC

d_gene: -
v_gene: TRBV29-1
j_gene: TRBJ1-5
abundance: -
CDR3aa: CSVRAGFNQPQHF
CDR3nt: TGCAGCGTCCGAGCAGGGTTCAATCAGCCCCAGCATTTT

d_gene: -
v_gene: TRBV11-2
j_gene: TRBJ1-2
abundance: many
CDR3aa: CASSSRTGGGYTF
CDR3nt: TGTGCCAGCAGCTCGCGGACGGGAGGGGGCTACACCTTC

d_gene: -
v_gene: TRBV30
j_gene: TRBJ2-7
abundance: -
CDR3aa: CAWSVGRYEQYF
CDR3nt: TGTGCCTGGAGTGTAGGTAGATACGAGCAGTACTTC

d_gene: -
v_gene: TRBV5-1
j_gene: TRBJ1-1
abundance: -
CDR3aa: CASSDYNLGPEAFF
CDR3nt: TGCGCCAGCAGTGATTACAATTTGGGTCCTGAAGCTTTCTTT

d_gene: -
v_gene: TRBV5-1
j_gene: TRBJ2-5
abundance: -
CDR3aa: CASSLAGKIRQETQYF
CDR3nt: TGCGCCAGCAGCTTGGCTGGGAAAATCCGACAAGAGACCCAGTACTTC

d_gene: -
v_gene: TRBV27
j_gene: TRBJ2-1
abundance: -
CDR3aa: CASSLSRGAVTNEQFF
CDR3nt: TGTGCCAGCAGTTTATCCAGGGGCGCCGTTACCAATGAGCAGTTCTTC

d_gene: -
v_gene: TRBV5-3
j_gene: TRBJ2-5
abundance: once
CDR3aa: CARSLGQPQETQYF
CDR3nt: TGTGCCAGAAGCTTGGGACAGCCCCAAGAGACCCAGTACTTC

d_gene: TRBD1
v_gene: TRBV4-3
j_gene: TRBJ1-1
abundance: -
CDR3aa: CASSQDRDTEAFF
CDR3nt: TGCGCCAGCAGCCAGGACAGGGACACTGAAGCTTTCTTT

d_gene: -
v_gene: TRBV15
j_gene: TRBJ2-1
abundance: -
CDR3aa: CATSRAPRKYNEQFF
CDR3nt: TGTGCCACCAGCCGGGCGCCGCGGAAGTACAATGAGCAGTTCTTC

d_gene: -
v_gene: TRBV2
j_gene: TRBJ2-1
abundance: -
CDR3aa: CASSARTGSYNEQFF
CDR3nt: TGTGCCAGCAGTGCCAGAACCGGCTCCTACAATGAGCAGTTCTTC

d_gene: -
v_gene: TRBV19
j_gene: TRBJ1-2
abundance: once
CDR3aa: CASRVQGRGSYGYTF
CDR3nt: TGTGCCAGTAGGGTACAGGGACGAGGGAGCTATGGCTACACCTTC

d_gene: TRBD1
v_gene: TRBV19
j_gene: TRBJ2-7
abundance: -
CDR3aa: CASSPRGYEQYF
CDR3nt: TGTGCCAGTAGTCCCAGGGGGTACGAGCAGTACTTC

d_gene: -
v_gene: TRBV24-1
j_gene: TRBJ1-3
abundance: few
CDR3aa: CATMGYPGNTIYF
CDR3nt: TGTGCCACCATGGGTTACCCTGGAAACACCATATATTTT

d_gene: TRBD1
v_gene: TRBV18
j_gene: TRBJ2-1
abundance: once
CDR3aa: CASSPDRDSEQFF
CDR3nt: TGTGCCAGCTCCCCCGATAGGGACAGCGAGCAGTTCTTC

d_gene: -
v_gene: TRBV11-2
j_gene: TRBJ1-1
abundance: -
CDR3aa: CASSLVGYRLLVNTEAFF
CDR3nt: TGTGCCAGCAGCTTAGTTGGTTACAGACTTCTTGTGAACACTGAAGCTTTCTTT

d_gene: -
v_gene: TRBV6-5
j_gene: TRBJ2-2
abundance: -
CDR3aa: CASSYSKHGELFF
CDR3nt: TGTGCCAGCAGTTACTCGAAACACGGGGAGCTGTTTTTT

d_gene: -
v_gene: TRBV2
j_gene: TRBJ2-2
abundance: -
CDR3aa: CASRDTTTGELFF
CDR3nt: TGTGCCAGCAGAGACACGACCACCGGGGAGCTGTTTTTT

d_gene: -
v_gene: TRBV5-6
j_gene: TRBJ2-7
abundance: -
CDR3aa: CASSLAVNRASYEQYF
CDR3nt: TGTGCCAGCAGCTTGGCGGTCAACAGGGCATCCTACGAGCAGTACTTC

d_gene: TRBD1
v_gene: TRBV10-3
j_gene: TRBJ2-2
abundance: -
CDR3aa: CAISGTGGIGELFF
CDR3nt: TGTGCCATCAGTGGGACAGGGGGGATCGGGGAGCTGTTTTTT